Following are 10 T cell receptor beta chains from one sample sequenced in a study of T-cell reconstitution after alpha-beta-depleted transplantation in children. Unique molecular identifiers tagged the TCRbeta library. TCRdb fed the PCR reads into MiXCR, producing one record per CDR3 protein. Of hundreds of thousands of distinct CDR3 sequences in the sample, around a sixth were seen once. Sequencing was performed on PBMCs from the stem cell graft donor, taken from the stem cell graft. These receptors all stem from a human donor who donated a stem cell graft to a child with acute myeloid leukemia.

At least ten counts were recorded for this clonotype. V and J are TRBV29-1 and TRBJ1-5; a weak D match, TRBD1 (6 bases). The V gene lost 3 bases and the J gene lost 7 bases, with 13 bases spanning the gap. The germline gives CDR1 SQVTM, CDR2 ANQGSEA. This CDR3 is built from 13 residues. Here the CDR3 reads CSVDPSQGQPQHF. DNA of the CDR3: TGCAGCGTTGACCCTTCCCAGGGGCAGCCCCAGCATTTT.

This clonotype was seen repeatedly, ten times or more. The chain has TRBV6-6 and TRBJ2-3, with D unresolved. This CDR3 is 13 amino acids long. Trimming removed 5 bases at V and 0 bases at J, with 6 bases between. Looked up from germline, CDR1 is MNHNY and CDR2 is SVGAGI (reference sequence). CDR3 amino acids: CASSPMSTDTQYF. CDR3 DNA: TGTGCCAGCAGTCCGATGAGCACAGATACGCAGTATTTT.

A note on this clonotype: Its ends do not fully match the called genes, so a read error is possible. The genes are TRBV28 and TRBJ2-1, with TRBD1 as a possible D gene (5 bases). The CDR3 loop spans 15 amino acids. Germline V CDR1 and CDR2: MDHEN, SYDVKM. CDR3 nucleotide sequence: TGTGCCAGCAGTTTATCAGGGAAGGCCTACAATGAGCATTTCTTC. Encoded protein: CASSLSGKAYNEHFF.

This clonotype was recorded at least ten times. This CDR3 reads CSVRPGRGEAFF. The CDR3 DNA follows: TGCAGCGTCCGACCGGGGAGGGGTGAAGCTTTCTTT. The J gene is TRBJ1-1, the V gene TRBV29-1; D perhaps matches TRBD1 (5 bases). The CDR3 extends over 12 amino acids. V lost 6 bases to trimming and J lost 7 bases, with 15 bases between them. Germline assignment: CDR1 SQVTM and CDR2 ANQGSEA.

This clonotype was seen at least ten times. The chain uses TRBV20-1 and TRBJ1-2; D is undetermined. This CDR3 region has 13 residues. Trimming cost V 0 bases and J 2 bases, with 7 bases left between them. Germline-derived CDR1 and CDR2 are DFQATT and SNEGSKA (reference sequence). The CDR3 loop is CSARDRTNYGYTF. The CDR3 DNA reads TGCAGTGCTAGAGACAGGACGAACTATGGCTACACCTTC.

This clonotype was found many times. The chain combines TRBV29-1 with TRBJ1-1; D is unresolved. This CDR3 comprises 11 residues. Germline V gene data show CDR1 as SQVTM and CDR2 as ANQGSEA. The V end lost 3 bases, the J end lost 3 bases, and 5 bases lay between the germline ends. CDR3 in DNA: TGCAGCGTTGATACCTACACTGAAGCTTTCTTT. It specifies CSVDTYTEAFF.

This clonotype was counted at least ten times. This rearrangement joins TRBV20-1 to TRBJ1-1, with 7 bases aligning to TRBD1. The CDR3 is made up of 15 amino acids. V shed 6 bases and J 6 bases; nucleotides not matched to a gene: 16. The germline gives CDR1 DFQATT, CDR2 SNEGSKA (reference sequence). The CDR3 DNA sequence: TGCAGTGCCAGACAGGGCCGTCGGCCTTTCCCTGAAGCTTTCTTT. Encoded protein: CSARQGRRPFPEAFF.

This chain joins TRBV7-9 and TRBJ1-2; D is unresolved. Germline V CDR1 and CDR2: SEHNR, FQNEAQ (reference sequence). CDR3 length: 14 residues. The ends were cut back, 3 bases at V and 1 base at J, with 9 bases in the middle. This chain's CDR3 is CASSFNADNYGYTF. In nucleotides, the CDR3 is TGTGCCAGCAGCTTTAACGCGGATAACTATGGCTACACCTTC.

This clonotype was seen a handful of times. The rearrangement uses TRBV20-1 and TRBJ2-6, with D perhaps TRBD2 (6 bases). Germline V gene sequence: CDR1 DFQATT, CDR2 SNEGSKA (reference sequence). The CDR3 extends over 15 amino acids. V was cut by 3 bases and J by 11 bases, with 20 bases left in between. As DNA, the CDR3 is TGCAGTGCTAGGCGACAGTTGCGGAGGGAGGACGTCCTGACTTTC. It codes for CSARRQLRREDVLTF.

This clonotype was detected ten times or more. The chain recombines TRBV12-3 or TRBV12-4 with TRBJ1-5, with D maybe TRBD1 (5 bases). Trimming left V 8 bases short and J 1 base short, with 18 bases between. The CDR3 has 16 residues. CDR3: CASGRGDPGSNQPQHF. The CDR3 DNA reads TGTGCCAGCGGTCGCGGGGACCCGGGCAGCAATCAGCCCCAGCATTTT.